This T cell receptor (beta chain) was captured in a study of T cells in Graves' hyperthyroidism and ophthalmopathy. Authors of the study amplified TCR beta CDR3 regions from RNA transcripts. Initially, a first-round RT-PCR of the TCR CDR3 employed the HTBI primer set. From the multiplex PCR reads, TCRdb called clonotypes with MiXCR, one entry per CDR3 protein. The table has around 800,000 distinct CDR3 sequences, 38% seen once. Germline CDR1 and CDR2: LNHNV and YYDKDF (reference sequence). J gave up 7 bases and V 6 bases, and 11 bases lay outside the gene matches. CDR3 size: 16 residues. The specimen sequenced was blood. This sequence originates from a man younger than 30 with Graves' hyperthyroidism. The chain has TRBV15 and TRBJ1-5; TRBD1 aligns across 11 bases. The CDR3 sequence is CATSLLGTGGIQPQHF. CDR3 sequence (DNA): TGTGCCACCAGTCTACTGGGGACAGGGGGGATCCAGCCCCAGCATTTT.